These 18 T cell receptor beta chains share one sample of origin, sequenced in a study of blood T cell repertoires in COVID-19. This table comes from immunoSEQ multiplex PCR, and its TCRdb copy is limited to in-frame clones, with some not included. The table records roughly 300,000 clones, roughly 92% of them present only once. Sample: peripheral blood. These receptors all come from a woman younger than 45 with COVID-19, enrolled during active disease.

The chain uses TRBV19 and TRBJ2-1; no clear D. Deletions cut 5 bases from V and 6 bases from J, with 8 bases between. The CDR3 length is 12 residues. Germline CDR1 and CDR2: LNHDA and SQIVND (reference sequence). CDR3: CASSPTGNEQFF. In nucleotides, the CDR3 is TGTGCCAGTAGTCCAACGGGCAATGAGCAGTTCTTC.

This sequence joins TRBV15 and TRBJ1-5; 9 positions match TRBD1. This CDR3 is built from 17 residues. V dropped 1 base and J dropped 6; count of bases not matched to a gene: 10. Germline loops: CDR1 LNHNV, CDR2 YYDKDF (reference sequence). The CDR3 DNA reads as TGTGCCACCAGCAGAGGTTCGGGACAGGGAGAAGGTCAGCCCCAGCATTTT. It yields the protein CATSRGSGQGEGQPQHF.

This sequence joins TRBV9 and TRBJ2-7; possibly TRBD2 for D (6 bases). With 0 bases removed from V and 3 bases from J, the gap between germline ends came to 13 bases. The CDR3 is made up of 15 amino acids. Germline loops: CDR1 SGDLS, CDR2 YYNGEE. The CDR3 loop reads CASSVAWREDYEQYF. The DNA of the CDR3 is TGTGCCAGCAGCGTAGCTTGGAGGGAAGACTACGAGCAGTACTTC.

The rearrangement links TRBV7-3 to TRBJ1-1, with D possibly being TRBD1 (5 bases). The CDR3 runs 14 residues. CDR1 and CDR2 from the germline V gene are SGHTA and FQGTGA. Trimming cost V 2 bases and J 4 bases, with 11 bases left between them. The chain's CDR3 is CASSLGGTPTEAFF. Written as DNA, the CDR3 is TGTGCCAGCAGCTTAGGAGGGACCCCCACTGAAGCTTTCTTT. The variable domain in full, with the rest retrieved from reference TRBV7-3 and TRBJ1-1, is GAGVSQTPSNKVTEKGKYVELRCDPISGHTALYWYRQSLGQGPEFLIYFQGTGAADDSGLPNDRFFAVRPEGSVSTLKIQRTERGDSAVYLCASSLGGTPTEAFFGQGTRLTVV.

The rearrangement joins TRBV16 to TRBJ1-1; possibly TRBD1 for D (6 bases). Germline CDR1 is KGHSY and CDR2 is FQNENV. The CDR3 is 13 residues long. V lost 4 bases and J 8 bases, leaving 14 bases between the germline ends. This CDR3 reads CASSRRGGAEAFF. CDR3 DNA sequence: TGTGCCAGCAGCCGACGAGGGGGGGCCGAAGCTTTCTTT. Complete variable domain (other parts from reference TRBV16 and TRBJ1-1): GEEVAQTPKHLVRGEGQKAKLYCAPIKGHSYVFWYQQVLKNEFKFLISFQNENVFDETGMPKERFSAKCLPNSPCSLEIQATKLEDSAVYFCASSRRGGAEAFFGQGTRLTVV.

This chain links TRBV2 with TRBJ2-7; TRBD2 matches 9 bases. There are 16 residues in the CDR3. Germline lookup yields CDR1 SNHLY and CDR2 FYNNEI. J was trimmed by 4 bases and V by 3 bases; bases with no gene match: 10. The CDR3 loop reads CASSDRGLALRYEQYF. Written as DNA, the CDR3 is TGTGCCAGCAGTGATCGGGGACTAGCCCTTCGATACGAGCAGTACTTC.

The DNA of the CDR3 is TGTGCCAGCAGTCCCGAGGGGGGGCTGGGGAGCACTGAAGCTTTCTTT. Translated: CASSPEGGLGSTEAFF. The V call is TRBV6-4, the J call TRBJ1-1; a weak D match, TRBD1 (6 bases). The CDR3 consists of 16 residues. Germline V CDR1 and CDR2: MRHNA, SNTAGT. V shed 5 bases and J shed 4 bases, with 20 bases lying between them.

This sequence joins TRBV24-1 and TRBJ2-1, with D possibly being TRBD1 (6 bases). V lost 1 base to trimming and J lost 7 bases, with 16 bases between them. CDR1 is KGHDR and CDR2 is SFDVKD in the germline V gene. The CDR3 totals 16 residues. The CDR3 loop reads CATSDFQQGSWNEQFF. The CDR3 nucleotides read TGTGCCACCAGTGATTTCCAGCAGGGGTCGTGGAATGAGCAGTTCTTC.

The J gene is TRBJ2-4, the V gene TRBV19, with 7 nucleotides matching TRBD2. CDR3 length: 12 amino acids. CDR1 is LNHDA and CDR2 is SQIVND in the germline V gene (reference sequence). With V trimmed by 4 bases and J by 8 bases, 2 bases remained unmatched. The CDR3 DNA follows: TGTGCCAGTAGTAGCGGGGGATACATTCAGTACTTC. The encoded protein is CASSSGGYIQYF.

The rearrangement links TRBV5-4 to TRBJ1-1; TRBD1 aligns across 10 bases. This CDR3 is built from 15 residues. Germline CDR1 SGHNT, CDR2 YYREEE (reference sequence). V trimming: 5 bases; J trimming: 3 bases; junction bases outside the gene matches: 7. CDR3 region: CASRFDRGPDTEAFF. In DNA form, the CDR3 reads TGTGCCAGCAGATTTGACAGGGGGCCTGACACTGAAGCTTTCTTT. The entire variable domain, with the rest obtained from reference TRBV5-4 and TRBJ1-1, is as follows: ETGVTQSPTHLIKTRGQQVTLRCSSQSGHNTVSWYQQALGQGPQFIFQYYREEENGRGNFPPRFSGLQFPNYSSELNVNALELDDSALYLCASRFDRGPDTEAFFGQGTRLTVV.

The chain joins TRBV28 to TRBJ2-7; 10 bases fit TRBD2. Germline CDR1 is MDHEN and CDR2 is SYDVKM. The CDR3 sequence is 16 residues long. Trimming removed 2 bases from V and 0 bases from J; junction bases left unmatched: 4. The DNA for the CDR3 is TGTGCCAGCAGTTTAGCTAGCGGGAGTTTCTCCTACGAGCAGTACTTC. Translating gives CASSLASGSFSYEQYF.

The gene calls are TRBV10-3 and TRBJ2-1, with D uncertain. Per the germline V gene, CDR1 is ENHRY and CDR2 is SYGVKD. Trimming took 3 bases from V and 3 from J, leaving 12 bases between them. The CDR3 contains 15 residues. The CDR3 DNA is TGTGCCATCAGTGACGCCGTACTTAACTACAATGAGCAGTTCTTC. It specifies CAISDAVLNYNEQFF.

V gene TRBV6-1 combines with J gene TRBJ1-3; no clear D gene. Germline assignment: CDR1 MNHNS and CDR2 SASEGT. V lost 10 bases, J lost 0 bases, and 10 bases lay in between. The CDR3 covers 13 residues. In DNA form, the CDR3 reads TGTGCCACCCGAACTTACTCTGGAAACACCATATATTTT. This sequence encodes CATRTYSGNTIYF.

CDR3 sequence (DNA): TGTGCCAGCAGTCCCACTGGGACAGGGGACGGGAATCAGCCCCAGCATTTT. This translates into CASSPTGTGDGNQPQHF. The V gene is TRBV28, the J gene TRBJ1-5, with 10 positions matching TRBD1. The CDR3 covers 17 residues. Looked up from germline, CDR1 is MDHEN and CDR2 is SYDVKM. J was trimmed by 4 bases and V by 5 bases; bases with no gene match: 11.

This clone was recorded only once. The chain uses TRBV7-7 and TRBJ2-7, with TRBD1 matching 11 bases. This CDR3 is built from 12 residues. Germline lookup yields CDR1 SSHAT and CDR2 FNYEAQ (reference sequence). The ends lost 11 bases at V and 3 bases at J; junction bases unmatched: 3. The CDR3 DNA reads TGTGCCGTAGGGACAGGGGGCTACGAGCAGTACTTC. It translates to CAVGTGGYEQYF.

The chain combines TRBV11-3 with TRBJ2-1; a weak D match, TRBD1 (5 bases). The germline V gene encodes CDR1 SGHNT and CDR2 YENEEA. This CDR3 has 16 residues. Trimming took 2 bases from V and 3 from J, leaving 14 bases between them. CDR3 sequence (DNA): TGTGCCAGCAGCTTAAGGGGCTCTTCATACTACAATGAGCAGTTCTTC. Translating it yields CASSLRGSSYYNEQFF.

The chain couples TRBV30 to TRBJ1-2; possible D gene TRBD1, 6 bases. Between the trimmed V and J ends, which lost 3 bases and 3 bases, there was a span of 14 bases. Germline-derived CDR1 and CDR2 are GTSNPN and SVGIG (reference sequence). The CDR3 consists of 14 residues. CDR3 in DNA: TGTGCCTGGAGGGCCACAGGGTACGACTATGGCTACACCTTC. Amino acids: CAWRATGYDYGYTF. The full variable domain, with the rest looked up from reference TRBV30 and TRBJ1-2, is SQTIHQWPATLVQPVGSPLSLECTVEGTSNPNLYWYRQAAGRGLQLLFYSVGIGQISSEVPQNLSASRPQDRQFILSSKKLLLSDSGFYLCAWRATGYDYGYTFGSGTRLTVV.

The chain employs TRBV27 and TRBJ1-5; TRBD1 agrees at 7 bases. CDR3 size: 15 residues. V lost 6 bases to trimming and J lost 4 bases; unmatched junction nucleotides: 9. Germline CDR1 and CDR2: MNHEY and SMNVEV (reference sequence). CDR3 protein: CASRAGTVRNQPQHF. For the CDR3, the DNA is TGTGCCAGCAGGGCCGGGACAGTGAGAAATCAGCCCCAGCATTTT.